This T cell receptor beta chain stems from a study of T-cell reconstitution after alpha-beta-depleted transplantation in children. This clonotype was seen only a few times. Unique molecular identifiers were incorporated when the TCRbeta library was constructed. TCRdb used MiXCR to reprocess the PCR reads, holding one entry per CDR3 protein. The sample lists 670,000 or so distinct CDR3 sequences, around 13% occurring once. The V gene lost 6 bases and the J gene lost 2 bases, with 17 bases spanning the gap. The CDR3 runs 16 residues. The receptor was derived from a girl aged 2 to 9 with congenital amegakaryocytic thrombocytopenia, due to receive a stem cell transplant. The rearrangement links TRBV12-3 or TRBV12-4 to TRBJ2-1; TRBD2 is a possible D gene (6 bases). The specimen comprised PBMCs, sampled before TCRalphabeta/CD19-depleted stem cell transplant. The CDR3 spells CASRGVSGLTYNEQFF. The CDR3, as DNA: TGTGCCAGCAGGGGGGTTTCGGGACTGACCTACAATGAGCAGTTCTTC.